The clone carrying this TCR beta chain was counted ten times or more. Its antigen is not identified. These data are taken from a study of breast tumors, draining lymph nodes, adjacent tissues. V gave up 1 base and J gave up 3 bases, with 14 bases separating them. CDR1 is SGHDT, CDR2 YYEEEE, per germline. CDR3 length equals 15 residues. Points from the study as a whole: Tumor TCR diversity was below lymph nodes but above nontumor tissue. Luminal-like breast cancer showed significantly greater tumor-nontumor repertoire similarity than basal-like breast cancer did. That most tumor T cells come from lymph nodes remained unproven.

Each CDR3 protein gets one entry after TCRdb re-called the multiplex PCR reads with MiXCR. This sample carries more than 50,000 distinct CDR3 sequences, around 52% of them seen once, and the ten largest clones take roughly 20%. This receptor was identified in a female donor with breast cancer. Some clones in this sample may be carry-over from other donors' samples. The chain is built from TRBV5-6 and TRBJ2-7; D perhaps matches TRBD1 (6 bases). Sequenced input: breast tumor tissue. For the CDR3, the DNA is TGTGCCAGCAGCTTGCCCTCCGGACAGAACTACGAGCAGTACTTC. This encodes CASSLPSGQNYEQYF.